The present TCR beta chain was sequenced within a study of blood T cell repertoires in COVID-19. This clone came up a few times. The assay was immunoSEQ multiplex PCR, and TCRdb's table has in-frame clones only and misses some. Of roughly 520,000 clones listed, 70% to 90% are singletons. The CDR3 has 13 amino acids. The V and J ends lost 4 bases and 4 bases respectively, with 10 bases between them. The germline V gene encodes CDR1 SGHVS and CDR2 FQNEAQ. J is TRBJ1-1 and V is TRBV7-8; no clear D gene. The TCR originated in a woman in her thirties or forties who had recovered from COVID-19. Source material: PBMCs or T cells enriched from blood (not recorded which). The chain's CDR3 is CASSSGRSTEAFF. CDR3 DNA sequence: TGTGCCAGCAGCTCTGGCAGAAGCACTGAAGCTTTCTTT.